This T cell receptor beta chain was sequenced in a study of shared clonotypes between healthy human individuals (dated by TCRdb to 2019 to 2021). The study in broad terms: The cohort included a few men and two women between 18 and 49 years of age. To increase sequencing depth and limit assay-specific biases, different laboratories used diverse techniques to prepare libraries and sequence TCR repertoires. The study deeply sequenced blood TCR repertoires of roughly five healthy adults to estimate repertoire size and the extent of clonotype sharing between individuals. For each donor, CD4 naive and CD4 memory were each given three plates, CD8 naive was given two plates, and CD8 memory was given one plate. Leukapheresis yielded between about 0.94 and 9.5 billion PBMCs per donor.

The donors were healthy, HIV-negative adults who had no recently reported acute infections or vaccinations. Every donor was a Caucasian adult living in Nashville, Tennessee, USA. Magnetic negative selection was used to enrich CD4+ T cells, after which naive cells were positively selected on CD45RA and the negative fraction became the memory subset. After blood collection by leukapheresis, PBMCs were isolated using Ficoll-Histopaque density gradient centrifugation and then cryopreserved in the vapor phase of liquid nitrogen. Purity and quantity of every magnetically sorted T cell population were checked by analytical flow cytometry. From each sorted fraction, genomic DNA was isolated and quantified by UV absorbance on a Nanodrop 2000c. V loses 0 bases of germline sequence and J loses 2 bases, and the interval between the two ends is 11 bases. Reading the germline V gene gives CDR1 SGHRS and CDR2 YFSETQ. The CDR3 runs 15 amino acids, cysteine and phenylalanine included. Here the CDR3 DNA is all that survives: 45 bases in frame from base 1.

About this clone itself: Its specific antigen is unknown. Within one base of it there is no much larger clone, and no base qualities were kept.

What the work shows at the level of the full study, not this receptor alone: When a handful of donors were compared, the shared fraction of clonotypes was about 5% for naive CD4, approximately 3.3% for naive CD8, 2% to 2.5% for memory CD4, and less than 0.5% for memory CD8. Sampling was restricted to blood, and TCR repertoires in tissue are likely to differ from TCR repertoires in blood. Rarefaction of sorted-subset datasets indicated incomplete sequencing despite the large sequencing depth. Pairwise subsampling led to the expectation that sequencing depth would affect the degree of clonotype sharing among donors. Naive subsets generally had larger estimated clonotype richness than memory subsets did. Compared with non-shared clonotypes, the clonotypes found in all four sorted-subset donors had higher generation probabilities. Because the study included only a small number of donors, the genetic and exposure-history diversity represented was limited.

Using the deep immunoSEQ assay, TCR CDR3 regions were amplified from genomic DNA by multiplex PCR. Genomic DNA extracted from each cell subset was distributed evenly over all wells of several immunoSEQ 96-well plates, and each plate served as one replicate. For sorted subsets, approximately 210 ng of genomic DNA, equivalent to about 30,000 T cell genomes, went into each replicate PCR. The purified libraries were quantified using a Qubit 3.0 fluorometer, sized with a Bioanalyzer 2100, and then quantified again using the KAPA Library Quantification kit. A separate single-read 150-cycle Illumina NextSeq 550 flow cell was used to sequence each immunoSEQ 96-well plate. Processing in the source paper ran as follows. Because the immunoSEQ output included only junctional sequences and no quality scores, the filtering could not be the same as the filtering used for full-length reads. To assign V/J genes and CDR3, sequences were annotated using PyIR, a Python wrapper for IgBLAST v1.9, with IMGT germline references. Reads were filtered out if the reads had weak V/J assignments (E-value above 1e-6), no CDR3, stop codons, out-of-frame junctions, or ambiguous translated residues. A V3J clonotype was defined by an identical inferred V gene, J gene, and CDR3 amino acid sequence. Percentage overlap between repertoires was computed as shared unique clonotypes divided by the size of the smaller repertoire. RTK rarefaction, the Chao1 estimator, and Recon v2.1 estimates of unobserved clonotypes were used to assess repertoire richness. OLGA was used to compute generation probabilities for all TCRbeta clonotypes that the gDNA method yielded from a handful of donors. TCRdb limited this immuneACCESS table to in-frame rearrangements with V and J called. A share of clones is missing; checked studies link under half to unresolved V genes, and the rest is unexplained. The V and J calls and clone size come from that table; D and trimming were worked out from the DNA. This sample holds nearly 1 million clones; 76% were observed only once. The ten largest clones add up to about 1.5% of the sample.

The clonotype originates from a man younger than 30 in good health. Sequencing was performed on memory CD4+ T cells sorted from blood. The meaning of the sample's cell subset or site label: CD45RA-negative fraction. The chain employs TRBV5-1 and TRBJ2-5; the D gene cannot be named for sure. CDR3 sequence: CASSLEGNGQETQYF. In nucleotides, the sequence is TGCGCCAGCAGCTTGGAGGGAAACGGACAAGAGACCCAGTACTTC.